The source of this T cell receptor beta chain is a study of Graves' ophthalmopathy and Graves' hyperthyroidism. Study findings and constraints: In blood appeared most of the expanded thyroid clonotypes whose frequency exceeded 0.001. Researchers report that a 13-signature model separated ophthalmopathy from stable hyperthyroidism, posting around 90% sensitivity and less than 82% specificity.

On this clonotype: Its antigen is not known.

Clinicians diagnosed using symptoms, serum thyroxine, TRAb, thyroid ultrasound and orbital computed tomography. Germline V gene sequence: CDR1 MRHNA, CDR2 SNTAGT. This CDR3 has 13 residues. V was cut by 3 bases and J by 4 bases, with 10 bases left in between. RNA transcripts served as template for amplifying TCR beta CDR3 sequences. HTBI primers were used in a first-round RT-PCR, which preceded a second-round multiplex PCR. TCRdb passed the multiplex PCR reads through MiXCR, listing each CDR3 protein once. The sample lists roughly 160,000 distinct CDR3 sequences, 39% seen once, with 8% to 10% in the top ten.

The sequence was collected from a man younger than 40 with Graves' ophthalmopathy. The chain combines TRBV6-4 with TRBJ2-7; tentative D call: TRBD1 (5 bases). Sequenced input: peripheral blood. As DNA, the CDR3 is TGTGCCAGCAGTGAAAGTGGACAATACGAGCAGTACTTC. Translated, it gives CASSESGQYEQYF.